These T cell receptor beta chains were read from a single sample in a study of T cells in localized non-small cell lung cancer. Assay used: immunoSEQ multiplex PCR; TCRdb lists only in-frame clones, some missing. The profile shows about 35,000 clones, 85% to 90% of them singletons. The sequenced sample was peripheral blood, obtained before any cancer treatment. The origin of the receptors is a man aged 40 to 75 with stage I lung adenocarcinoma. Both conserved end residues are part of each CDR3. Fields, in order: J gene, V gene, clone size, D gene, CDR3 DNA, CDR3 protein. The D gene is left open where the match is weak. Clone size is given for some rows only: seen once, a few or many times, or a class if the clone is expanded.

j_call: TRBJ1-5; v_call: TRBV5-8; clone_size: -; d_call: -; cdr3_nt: TGTGCCAGCAGCTTCAGAGGGTTCAATCAGCCCCAGCATTTT; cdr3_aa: CASSFRGFNQPQHF
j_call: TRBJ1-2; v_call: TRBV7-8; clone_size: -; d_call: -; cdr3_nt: TGTGCCAGCAGCTCAAGGGGTTCCTATGGCTACACCTTC; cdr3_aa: CASSSRGSYGYTF
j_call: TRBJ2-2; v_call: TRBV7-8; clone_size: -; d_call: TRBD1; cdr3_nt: TGTGCCAGCAGCTCCTCCGGGACAGGGCCCACCGGGGAGCTGTTTTTT; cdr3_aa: CASSSSGTGPTGELFF
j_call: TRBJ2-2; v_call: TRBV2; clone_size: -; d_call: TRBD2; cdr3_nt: TGTGCCAGCAGCCTCGACCAAGCGGGGACCGGGGAGCTGTTTTTT; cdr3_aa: CASSLDQAGTGELFF
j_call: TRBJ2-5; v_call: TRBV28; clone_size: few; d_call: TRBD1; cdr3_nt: TGTGCCAGCAGTTTATGGGGACAGGGGCAAGAGACCCAGTACTTC; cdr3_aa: CASSLWGQGQETQYF
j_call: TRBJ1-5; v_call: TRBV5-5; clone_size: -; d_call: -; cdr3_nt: TGTGCCAGCAGCCCTAGGTGGAATCAGCCCCAGCATTTT; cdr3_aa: CASSPRWNQPQHF
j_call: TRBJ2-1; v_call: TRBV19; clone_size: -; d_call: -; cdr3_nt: TGTGCCAGCTCTCCGGTCGGGGTTTACAATGAGCAGTTCTTC; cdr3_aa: CASSPVGVYNEQFF
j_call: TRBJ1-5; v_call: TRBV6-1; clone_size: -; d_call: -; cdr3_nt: TGTGCCAGCAGTGAATCTTTGACCCAGCCCCAGCATTTT; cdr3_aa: CASSESLTQPQHF
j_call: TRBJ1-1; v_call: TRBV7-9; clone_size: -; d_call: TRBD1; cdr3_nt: TGTGCCAGCAGCTTGGGACAGGGGTTTACTGAAGCTTTCTTT; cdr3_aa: CASSLGQGFTEAFF
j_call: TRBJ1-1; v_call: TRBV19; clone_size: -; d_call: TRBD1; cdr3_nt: TGTGCCAGTAGTACCGACAGGGGCAGAAGCACTGAAGCTTTCTTT; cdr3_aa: CASSTDRGRSTEAFF
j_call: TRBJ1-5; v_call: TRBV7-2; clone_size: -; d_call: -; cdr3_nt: TGTGCCAGCAGCCCCCGGGAGAATCAGCCCCAGCATTTT; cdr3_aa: CASSPRENQPQHF
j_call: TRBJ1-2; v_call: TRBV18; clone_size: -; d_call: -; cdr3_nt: TGTGCCAGCTCACCATTGCCTGGGGGGCCTTACTATGGCTACACCTTC; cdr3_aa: CASSPLPGGPYYGYTF
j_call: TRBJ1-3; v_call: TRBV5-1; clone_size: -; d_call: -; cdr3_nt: TGCGCCAGCAGCCTGGAGGAGGGGGCTGGAAACACCATATATTTT; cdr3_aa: CASSLEEGAGNTIYF
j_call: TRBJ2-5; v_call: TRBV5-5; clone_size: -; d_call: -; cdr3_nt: TGTGCCAGCAGCCCCGGGGCACAAGAGACCCAGTACTTC; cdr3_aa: CASSPGAQETQYF
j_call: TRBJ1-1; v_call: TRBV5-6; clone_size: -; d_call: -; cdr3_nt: TGTGCCAGCAGCTTTGTCTTTGGTATGACTGAAGCTTTCTTT; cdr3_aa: CASSFVFGMTEAFF
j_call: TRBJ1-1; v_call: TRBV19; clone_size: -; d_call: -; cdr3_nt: TGTGCCAGTAGTATCTGGCAGGGGAACACTGAAGCTTTCTTT; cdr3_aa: CASSIWQGNTEAFF
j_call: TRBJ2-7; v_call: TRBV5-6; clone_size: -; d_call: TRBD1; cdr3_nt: TGTGCCAGCAGCTCATCCGGGACAGGGGGATACTACGAGCAGTACTTC; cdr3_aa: CASSSSGTGGYYEQYF
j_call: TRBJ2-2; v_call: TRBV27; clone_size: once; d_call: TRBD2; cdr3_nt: TGTGCCAGCAGCCCAAGCGGGGGGGCGAACACCGGGGAGCTGTTTTTT; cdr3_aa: CASSPSGGANTGELFF
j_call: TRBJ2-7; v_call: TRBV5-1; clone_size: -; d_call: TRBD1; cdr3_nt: TGCGCCAGCAGCGACGGGGGAGGGACAGGGGAGGGGAAATTC; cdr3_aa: CASSDGGGTGEGKF
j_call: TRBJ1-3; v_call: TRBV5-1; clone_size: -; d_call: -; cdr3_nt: TGCGCCAGCAGCTTTACAGGTGGGGGAAACACCATATATTTT; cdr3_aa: CASSFTGGGNTIYF
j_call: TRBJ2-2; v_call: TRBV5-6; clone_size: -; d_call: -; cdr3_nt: TGTGCCAGCAGCTTGTACCAGGGGCCCGGATTGGCCGGGGAGCTGTTTTTT; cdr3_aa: CASSLYQGPGLAGELFF
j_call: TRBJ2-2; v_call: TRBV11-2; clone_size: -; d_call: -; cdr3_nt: TGTGCCAGCAGCTTAAGGGTGAGGGGCCCTGGGACCGGGGAGCTGTTTTTT; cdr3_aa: CASSLRVRGPGTGELFF
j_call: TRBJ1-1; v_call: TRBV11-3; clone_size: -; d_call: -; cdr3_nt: TGTGCCAGCAGCCGACGGGATACTGAAGCTTTCTTT; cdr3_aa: CASSRRDTEAFF
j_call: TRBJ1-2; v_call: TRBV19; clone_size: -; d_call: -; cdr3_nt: TGTGCCAGTAGTAGGAGACAGCGAACCTCCTATGGCTACACCTTC; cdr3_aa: CASSRRQRTSYGYTF
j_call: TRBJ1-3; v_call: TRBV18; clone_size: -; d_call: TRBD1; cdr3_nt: TGTGCCAGCTCACAGGGGACAGGGGACGCTGGAAACACCATATATTTT; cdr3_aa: CASSQGTGDAGNTIYF
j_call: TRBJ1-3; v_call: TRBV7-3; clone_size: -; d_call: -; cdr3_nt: TGTGCCAGCAGCATCGAGGGATTAGCTGGAAACACCATATATTTT; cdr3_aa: CASSIEGLAGNTIYF
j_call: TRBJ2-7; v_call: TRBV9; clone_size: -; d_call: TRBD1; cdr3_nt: TGTGCCAGCAGCGTCGAGGGTAGGGCAGAGGACAGGGTTGATTACGAGCAGTACTTC; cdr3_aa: CASSVEGRAEDRVDYEQYF
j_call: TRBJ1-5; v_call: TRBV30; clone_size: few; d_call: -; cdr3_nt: TGTGCCTGGAGTGTAGGTGATTGGCAGCCCCAGCATTTT; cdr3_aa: CAWSVGDWQPQHF
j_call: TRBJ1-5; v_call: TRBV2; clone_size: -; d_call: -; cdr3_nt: TGTGCCAGCAATCGGGAAGGGGTTCAGCCCCAGCATTTT; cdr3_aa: CASNREGVQPQHF